These 15 T cell receptor beta chains were sequenced from one sample in a study of blood T cells in healthy people across ages. The authors ran a second PCR of 7 to 11 cycles using a sample-barcoded 5' primer and a J-beta primer mix. TCRdb used MiXCR to reprocess the 5' RACE reads, holding one entry per CDR3 protein. The sample includes about 1.6 million distinct CDR3 sequences, approximately 32% of them seen just once. Sequencing was performed on blood. The origin of the receptors is a woman aged 30 to 39 in good health.

J is TRBJ2-7 and V is TRBV6-5, with D unresolved. This CDR3 is 12 amino acids long. Between the trimmed V and J ends, which lost 7 bases and 2 bases, there was a span of 9 bases. The germline CDR1 and CDR2 sequences are MNHEY and SVGAGI. CDR3 nucleotide sequence: TGTGCCAGCAACGTGAGGACCTACGAGCAGTACTTC. Translation gives CASNVRTYEQYF.

This rearrangement joins TRBV25-1 to TRBJ1-2; D gene uncertain. V was clipped by 2 bases and J by 5 bases, with 3 bases between them. CDR3 length: 11 amino acids. Germline CDR1 reads MGHDK; CDR2 reads SYGVNS. DNA for the CDR3: TGTGCCAGCAGTGAACTATATGGCTACACCTTC. Translation gives CASSELYGYTF.

The chain joins TRBV6-1 to TRBJ2-4, with TRBD1 matching 9 bases. The end of the DNA fits TRBJ2-7 better, so the J call may be wrong. Per germline, CDR1 MNHNS and CDR2 SASEGT. The CDR3 consists of 13 residues. The CDR3 DNA reads TGTGCCAGCAGACCAGGACAGGGGAACGAGCAGTACTTC. It is translated as CASRPGQGNEQYF.

This clonotype was seen a handful of times. The rearrangement joins TRBV5-1 to TRBJ2-1, with 12 bases identical to TRBD2. After removal of 5 bases from V and 4 bases from J, the junction contained 16 bases not matched to a gene. Germline V CDR1 and CDR2: SGHRS, YFSETQ. This CDR3 is 19 amino acids long. The CDR3 sequence: CASSQLTPSSGREYNEQFF. In DNA, the CDR3 is TGCGCCAGCAGTCAACTTACCCCGTCTAGCGGGAGGGAGTACAATGAGCAGTTCTTC.

This sequence joins TRBV5-4 and TRBJ1-5, with D hard to call. The CDR3 is made up of 15 amino acids. Trimming cost V 3 bases and J 3 bases, with 13 bases left between them. Germline V gene lookup returns CDR1 SGHNT and CDR2 YYREEE (reference sequence). CDR3 coding DNA: TGTGCCAGCAGCTCTTGGGGAAGAGACAATCAGCCCCAGCATTTT. Protein: CASSSWGRDNQPQHF.

V usage is TRBV12-3 or TRBV12-4 and J usage is TRBJ1-1; D gene uncertain. CDR3 size: 15 residues. V was shortened by 6 bases and J by 0 bases, with 14 bases between the two germline ends. CDR3: CASRPTGQMNTEAFF. In DNA form, the CDR3 reads TGTGCCAGCAGACCGACGGGCCAAATGAACACTGAAGCTTTCTTT.

The chain links TRBV29-1 to TRBJ1-2; 7 bases are a match to TRBD1. The CDR3 covers 11 residues. Germline values: CDR1 SQVTM, CDR2 ANQGSEA. V dropped 7 bases and J dropped 6; count of bases not matched to a gene: 5. The CDR3 coding sequence is TGCAGCGCACAGGGGAGGGATGGCTACACCTTC. Translating it yields CSAQGRDGYTF.

This chain uses TRBV10-3 with TRBJ2-1, with 7 bases that match TRBD1. This CDR3 spans 15 amino acids. The junction had 13 bases not matched to a gene; V was cut back by 7 bases and J by 7 bases. CDR1 and CDR2 (germline): ENHRY, SYGVKD. The CDR3 region has the DNA TGTGCCATCAAGAGGGGGCAAGAGGGAGCGAATGAGCAGTTCTTC. Its translation is CAIKRGQEGANEQFF.

In this sample, this clonotype turned up a few times. This rearrangement joins TRBV13 to TRBJ2-3, with D possibly matching TRBD1 (6 bases). The CDR3 is 16 amino acids. The ends were cut back, 2 bases at V and 4 bases at J, with 16 bases in the middle. Per the germline V gene, CDR1 is PRHDT and CDR2 is FYEKMQ (reference sequence). In nucleotides, the CDR3 is TGTGCCAGCAGCTTAAGGGGGTCCCGCCGTGCAGATACGCAGTATTTT. Translation gives CASSLRGSRRADTQYF. Combining the CDR3 with reference TRBV13 and TRBJ2-3 gives the whole variable domain AAGVIQSPRHLIKEKRETATLKCYPIPRHDTVYWYQQGPGQDPQFLISFYEKMQSDKGSIPDRFSAQQFSDYHSELNMSSLELGDSALYFCASSLRGSRRADTQYFGPGTRLTVL.

The sample holds a few counts of this clonotype. This chain links TRBV5-1 with TRBJ2-5; possibly TRBD1 or TRBD2 for D (6 bases each). V lost 3 bases to trimming and J lost 1 base, with 16 bases between them. The germline V gene has CDR1 SGHRS and CDR2 YFSETQ. The CDR3 length is 16 residues. CDR3 in amino acids: CASSSRGRGRQETQYF. CDR3 nucleotides: TGCGCCAGCAGCTCACGGGGGCGGGGCCGCCAAGAGACCCAGTACTTC.

This chain uses TRBV3-1 with TRBJ2-1; no clear D gene. The germline CDR1 and CDR2 sequences are LGHDT and YNNKEL (reference sequence). Trimming removed 5 bases at V and 5 bases at J, with 16 bases between. The CDR3 has 15 residues. CDR3 DNA: TGTGCCAGCAGCTCCAGGACGTCTCAACACAATGAGCAGTTCTTC. Residues: CASSSRTSQHNEQFF.

The chain joins TRBV5-5 to TRBJ2-5, with D perhaps given as TRBD1 or TRBD2 (7 bases each). Germline-derived CDR1 and CDR2 are SGHKS and YYEKEE (reference sequence). CDR3 length: 14 amino acids. The V end lost 5 bases, the J end lost 11 bases, and 22 bases lay between the germline ends. In DNA, the CDR3 is TGTGCCAGCAGTAACCAGGGGGGGGCCTACGGGCAGTACTTC. Translated: CASSNQGGAYGQYF.

A word on this clonotype: This could be a read error, since a much larger clone is one nucleotide away. The CDR3 bases are TGTACCAGCAGCCTGCCCTCCCTGGGGCCCCAGCATTTT. Amino acid sequence: CTSSLPSLGPQHF. The chain links TRBV7-2 to TRBJ1-5; D is ambiguous. The germline V and J ends were trimmed by 5 bases and 9 bases, with 14 bases remaining between them. There are 13 residues in the CDR3. The V gene's germline CDR1 is SGHTA and CDR2 FQGNSA.

The chain carries TRBV25-1 and TRBJ2-2, with TRBD2 matching over 12 bases. Losses at the gene ends were 6 bases for V and 1 base for J; bases not matched to a gene: 6. The V gene's germline CDR1 is MGHDK and CDR2 SYGVNS. The CDR3 has 17 amino acids. The CDR3 protein is CASSPRTSGKNTGELFF. The CDR3 region has the DNA TGTGCCAGCAGCCCGCGGACTAGCGGGAAGAACACCGGGGAGCTGTTTTTT.

This clonotype came up a few times. The chain joins TRBV6-1 to TRBJ2-1; 7 positions match TRBD1. Germline V gene data show CDR1 as MNHNS and CDR2 as SASEGT. The CDR3 totals 16 residues. V lost 6 bases, J lost 3 bases, and 11 bases stayed unmatched. The CDR3, as DNA: TGTGCCAGCAGGGAAATAACAGGGGCGGGCTACAATGAGCAGTTCTTC. This codes for CASREITGAGYNEQFF.